Sequencing of this T cell receptor beta chain was carried out in a study of blood T cell repertoires in COVID-19 (dated by TCRdb to the early 2020s). Background for the entire study: The collaborator samples originated in the United States, Italy and Spain and spanned the acute and convalescent phases of COVID-19. The material from the prospective study consisted of cDNA or gDNA derived from T cells, B-cell-depleted T cells, or PBMCs. The dataset comprised deeply sampled blood TCRbeta repertoires from subjects exposed to, actively infected with, or recovered from COVID-19. The repertoires were released in a freely available public database meant as a resource for research on the immune response to SARS-CoV-2. The samples were drawn from two sources: the first 160 participants of the ongoing ImmuneRACE study, and approximately 1,300 subjects contributed by 6 global collaborators. Sample metadata almost always included a de-identified subject ID, COVID-19 status, age in years and sex. Where available, HLA class I and class II types were obtained from metadata supplied by the sample provider rather than from assay-based typing.

This clone has just a few counts. There is no known antigen for this receptor. No base quality values were provided; no much bigger clone lies one nucleotide off. The cysteine opens and the phenylalanine closes a CDR3 of 14 amino acids. The retained sequence is limited to the CDR3, 42 bases, with the frame set at the first base. V sheds 4 bases and J sheds 5 bases, leaving 13 bases between their ends. Taken from the germline V gene, the CDR1 and CDR2 loops are SGDLS and YYNGEE. What the work shows at the level of the full study, not this receptor alone: The quantity of clinical and demographic metadata differed by source and by participant and was supplied without curation.

Collaborating institutions collected whole blood in K2EDTA tubes following their own protocols. For TCRbeta analysis, collaborators shipped samples in one of three forms: frozen whole blood, isolated PBMCs, or DNA extracted from either of those sample types. The immunoSEQ Assay, a bias-controlled multiplex PCR, was used to amplify TCRbeta CDR3 regions from genomic DNA. The authors processed their data as follows. Within the assay, amplification of reference gene primers was used to estimate how many nucleated cells each sample contained. To quantify the absolute abundance of each unique TCRbeta CDR3 rearrangement, sequence reads were collapsed and filtered. For each sample, productive Simpson clonality was calculated as the square root of Simpson's diversity index across productive rearrangements. TCRdb mirrors the immuneACCESS table, restricted to in-frame sequences. Some clones are absent from its copies; in checked studies, under half trace to an unresolved V gene, and the reason for the others is unknown. V and J calls and clone size are copied from that table; D and trimming were computed from the DNA. This sample lists roughly 90,000 clones; around 80% were detected once. Of the sample, 15% to 20% is held by the ten largest clones.

The material sequenced was peripheral blood. The chain employs TRBV9 and TRBJ1-5, with TRBD1 tentatively as D gene (5 bases match). The clonotype comes from an elderly woman with active or convalescent COVID-19. The CDR3 protein: CASSRGGKDQPQHF. The DNA sequence follows: TGTGCCAGCAGCCGGGGGGGTAAGGATCAGCCCCAGCATTTT.